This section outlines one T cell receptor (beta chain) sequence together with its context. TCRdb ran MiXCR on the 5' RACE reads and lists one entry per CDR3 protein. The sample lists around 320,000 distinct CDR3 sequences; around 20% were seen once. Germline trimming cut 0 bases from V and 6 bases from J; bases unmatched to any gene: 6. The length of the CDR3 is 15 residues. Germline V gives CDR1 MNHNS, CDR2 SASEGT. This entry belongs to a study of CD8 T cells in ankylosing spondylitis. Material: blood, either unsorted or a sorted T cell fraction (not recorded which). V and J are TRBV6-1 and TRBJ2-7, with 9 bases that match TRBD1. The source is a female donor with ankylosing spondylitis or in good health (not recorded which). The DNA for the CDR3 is TGTGCCAGCAGTGAAGCGCCCGGGACAGGGTCCGAGCAGTACTTC. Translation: CASSEAPGTGSEQYF.